The TCR beta chain described here comes from a study of blood T cell repertoires in COVID-19. Some clones are missing from TCRdb's copy, which holds only in-frame ones; the method was immunoSEQ multiplex PCR. The table lists 160,000 or so clones, about 77% of them singletons, with 11% to 15% in the top ten. From germline, CDR1 is MGHRA and CDR2 YSYEKL. V was cut by 4 bases and J by 4 bases, with 8 bases left in between. The CDR3 runs 13 residues. Material for sequencing was peripheral blood. V and J are TRBV4-1 and TRBJ1-3; weak D call: TRBD1 (6 bases). This sequence originates from an elderly woman with acute or convalescent COVID-19. DNA of the CDR3: TGCGCCAGCAGCCGGGGGGGCGGAAACACCATATATTTT. This sequence encodes CASSRGGGNTIYF.